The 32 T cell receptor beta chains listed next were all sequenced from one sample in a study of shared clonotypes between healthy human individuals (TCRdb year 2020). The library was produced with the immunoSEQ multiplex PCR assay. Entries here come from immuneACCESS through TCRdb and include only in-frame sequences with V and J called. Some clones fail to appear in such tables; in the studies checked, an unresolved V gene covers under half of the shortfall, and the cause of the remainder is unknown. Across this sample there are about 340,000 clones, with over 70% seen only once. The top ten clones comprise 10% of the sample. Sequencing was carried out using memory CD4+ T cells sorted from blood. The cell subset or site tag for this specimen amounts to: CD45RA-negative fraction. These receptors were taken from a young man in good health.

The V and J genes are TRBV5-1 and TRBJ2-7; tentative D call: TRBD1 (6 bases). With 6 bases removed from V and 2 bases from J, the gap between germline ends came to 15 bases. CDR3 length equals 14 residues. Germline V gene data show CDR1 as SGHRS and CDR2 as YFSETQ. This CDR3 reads CASTWGLDPYEQYF. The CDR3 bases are TGCGCCAGCACCTGGGGGCTGGACCCCTACGAGCAGTACTTC. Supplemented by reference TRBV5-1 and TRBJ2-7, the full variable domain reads KAGVTQTPRYLIKTRGQQVTLSCSPISGHRSVSWYQQTPGQGLQFLFEYFSETQRNKGNFPGRFSGRQFSNSRSEMNVSTLELGDSALYLCASTWGLDPYEQYFGPGTRLTVT.

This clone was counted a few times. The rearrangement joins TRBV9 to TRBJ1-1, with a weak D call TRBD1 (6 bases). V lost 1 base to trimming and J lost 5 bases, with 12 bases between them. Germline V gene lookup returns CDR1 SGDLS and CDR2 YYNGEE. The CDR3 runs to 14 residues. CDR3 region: CASSVTDRDTEAFF. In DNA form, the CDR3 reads TGTGCCAGCAGCGTAACGGACAGAGATACTGAAGCTTTCTTT.

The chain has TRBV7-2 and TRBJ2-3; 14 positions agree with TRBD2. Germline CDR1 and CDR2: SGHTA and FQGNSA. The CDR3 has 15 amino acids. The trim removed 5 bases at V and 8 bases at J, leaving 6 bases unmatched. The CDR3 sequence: CASSIGLAGGGTQYF. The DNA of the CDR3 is TGTGCCAGCAGCATCGGACTAGCGGGAGGTGGTACGCAGTATTTT.

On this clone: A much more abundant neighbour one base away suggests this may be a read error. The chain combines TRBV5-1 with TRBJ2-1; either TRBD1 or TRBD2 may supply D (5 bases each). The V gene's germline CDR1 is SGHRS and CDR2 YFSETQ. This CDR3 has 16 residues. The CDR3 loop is CVSSSLPGPDLNEQFF. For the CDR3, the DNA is TGCGTCAGCAGTTCACTGCCGGGACCCGATTTGAATGAGCAGTTCTTC.

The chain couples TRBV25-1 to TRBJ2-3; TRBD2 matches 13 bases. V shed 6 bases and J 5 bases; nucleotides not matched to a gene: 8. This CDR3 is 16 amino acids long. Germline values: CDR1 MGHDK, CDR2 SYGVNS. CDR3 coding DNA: TGTGCCAGCAGCTCAACTAGCGGGAGGGCCTTAGATACGCAGTATTTT. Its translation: CASSSTSGRALDTQYF.

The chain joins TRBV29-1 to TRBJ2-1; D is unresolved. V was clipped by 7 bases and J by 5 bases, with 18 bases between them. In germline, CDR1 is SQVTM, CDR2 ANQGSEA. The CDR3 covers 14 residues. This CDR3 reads CSARPLLIHNEQFF. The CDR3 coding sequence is TGCAGCGCTCGCCCCCTCCTAATCCACAATGAGCAGTTCTTC.

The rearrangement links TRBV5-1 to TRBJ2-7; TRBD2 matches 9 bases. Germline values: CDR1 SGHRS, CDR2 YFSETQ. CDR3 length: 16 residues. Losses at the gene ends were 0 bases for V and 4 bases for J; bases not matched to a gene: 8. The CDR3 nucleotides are TGCGCCAGCAGCTTGGCTAGCGGGATCATGAGTTACGAGCAGTACTTC. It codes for CASSLASGIMSYEQYF.

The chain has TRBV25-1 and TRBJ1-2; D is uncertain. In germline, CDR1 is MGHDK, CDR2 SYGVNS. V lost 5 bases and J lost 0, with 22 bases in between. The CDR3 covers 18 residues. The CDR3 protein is CASSPPGERSYTNYGYTF. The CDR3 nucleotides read TGTGCCAGCAGTCCTCCCGGGGAGAGGAGCTATACTAACTATGGCTACACCTTC.

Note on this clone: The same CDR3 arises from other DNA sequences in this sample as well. The CDR3 region is CASSSQGDSNQPQHF. CDR3 nucleotides: TGTGCCAGCTCTTCCCAGGGGGACAGCAATCAGCCCCAGCATTTT. This sequence joins TRBV18 and TRBJ1-5; 7 nucleotides agree with TRBD1. With 6 bases clipped from V and 1 base from J, the junction kept 6 bases outside the gene matches. CDR3 size: 15 residues. CDR1 is KGHSH, CDR2 LQKENI, per germline.

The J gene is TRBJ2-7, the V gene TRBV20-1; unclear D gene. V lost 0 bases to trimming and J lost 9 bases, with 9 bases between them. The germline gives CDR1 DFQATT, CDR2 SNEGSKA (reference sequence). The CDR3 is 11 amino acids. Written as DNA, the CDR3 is TGCAGTGCTAGAGATACGCCGAGGCAGTACTTC. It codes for CSARDTPRQYF.

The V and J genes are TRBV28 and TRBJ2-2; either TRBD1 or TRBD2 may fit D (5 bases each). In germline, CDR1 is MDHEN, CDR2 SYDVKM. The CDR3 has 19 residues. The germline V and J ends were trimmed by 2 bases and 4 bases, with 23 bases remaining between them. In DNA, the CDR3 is TGTGCCAGCAGTTTAATCTTTGGGGGTGACCCTCTAAGCACCGGGGAGCTGTTTTTT. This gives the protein CASSLIFGGDPLSTGELFF.

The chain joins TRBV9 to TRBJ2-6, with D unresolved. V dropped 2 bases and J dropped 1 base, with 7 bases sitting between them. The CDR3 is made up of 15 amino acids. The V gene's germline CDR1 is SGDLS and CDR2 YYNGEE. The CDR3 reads CASSVRRSGANVLTF. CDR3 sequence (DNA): TGTGCCAGCAGCGTTCGACGGTCTGGGGCCAACGTCCTGACTTTC.

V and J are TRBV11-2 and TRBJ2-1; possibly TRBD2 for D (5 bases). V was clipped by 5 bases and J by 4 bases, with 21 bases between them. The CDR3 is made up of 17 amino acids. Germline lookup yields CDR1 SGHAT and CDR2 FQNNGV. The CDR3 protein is CASSPRGIALSYNEQFF. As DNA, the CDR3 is TGTGCCAGCAGCCCGAGAGGGATAGCACTATCTTACAATGAGCAGTTCTTC.

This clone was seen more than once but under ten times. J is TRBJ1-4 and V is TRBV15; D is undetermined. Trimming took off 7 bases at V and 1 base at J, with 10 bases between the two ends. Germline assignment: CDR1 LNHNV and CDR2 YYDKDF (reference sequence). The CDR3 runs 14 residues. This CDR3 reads CATKKGKTNEKLFF. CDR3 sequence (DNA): TGTGCCACCAAGAAAGGGAAAACTAATGAAAAACTGTTTTTT.

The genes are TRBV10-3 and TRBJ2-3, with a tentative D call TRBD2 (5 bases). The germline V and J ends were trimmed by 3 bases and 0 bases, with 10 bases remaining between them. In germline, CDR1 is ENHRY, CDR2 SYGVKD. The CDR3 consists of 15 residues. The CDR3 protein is CAISEKRISTDTQYF. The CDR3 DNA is TGTGCCATCAGTGAAAAGCGGATTAGCACAGATACGCAGTATTTT.

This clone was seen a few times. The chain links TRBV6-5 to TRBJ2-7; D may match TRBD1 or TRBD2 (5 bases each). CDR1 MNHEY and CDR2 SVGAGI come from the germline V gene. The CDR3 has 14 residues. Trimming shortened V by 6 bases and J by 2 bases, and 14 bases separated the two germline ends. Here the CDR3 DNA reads TGTGCCAGCAGCAACCCCCAGGGAGCCTACGAGCAGTACTTC. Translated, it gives CASSNPQGAYEQYF.

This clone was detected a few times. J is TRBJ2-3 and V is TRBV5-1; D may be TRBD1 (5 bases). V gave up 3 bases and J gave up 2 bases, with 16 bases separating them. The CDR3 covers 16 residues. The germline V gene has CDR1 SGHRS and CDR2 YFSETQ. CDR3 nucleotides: TGCGCCAGCAGCTCCGGTGGGGCCGCCCCCACAGATACGCAGTATTTT. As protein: CASSSGGAAPTDTQYF.

The DNA for the CDR3 is TGTGCCAGCAGGGGCGGAACCTCCTACAATGAGCAGTTCTTC. Its translation: CASRGGTSYNEQFF. This rearrangement joins TRBV6-6 to TRBJ2-1; D is unclear. Deletions cut 6 bases from V and 0 bases from J, with 9 bases between. Germline loops: CDR1 MNHNY, CDR2 SVGAGI (reference sequence). This CDR3 spans 14 amino acids.

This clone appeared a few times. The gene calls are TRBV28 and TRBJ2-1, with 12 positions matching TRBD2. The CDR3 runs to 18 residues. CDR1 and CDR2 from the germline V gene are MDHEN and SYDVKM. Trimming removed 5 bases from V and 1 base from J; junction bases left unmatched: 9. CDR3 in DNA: TGTGCCAGCAGTCCCCTGACTAGCGGGAGTCGGTCCTACAATGAGCAGTTCTTC. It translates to CASSPLTSGSRSYNEQFF.

The DNA of the CDR3 is TGTGCCAGCAGTTTTGGCGGGAGCATTGGCGGGGAGCTGTTTTTT. Protein: CASSFGGSIGGELFF. The chain couples TRBV28 to TRBJ2-2; TRBD2 agrees at 7 bases. The CDR3 sequence is 15 residues long. V trimming: 3 bases; J trimming: 7 bases; junction bases outside the gene matches: 8. The germline V gene has CDR1 MDHEN and CDR2 SYDVKM. The full variable domain, rest sourced from reference TRBV28 and TRBJ2-2, is DVKVTQSSRYLVKRTGEKVFLECVQDMDHENMFWYRQDPGLGLRLIYFSYDVKMKEKGDIPEGYSVSREKKERFSLILESASTNQTSMYLCASSFGGSIGGELFFGEGSRLTVL.

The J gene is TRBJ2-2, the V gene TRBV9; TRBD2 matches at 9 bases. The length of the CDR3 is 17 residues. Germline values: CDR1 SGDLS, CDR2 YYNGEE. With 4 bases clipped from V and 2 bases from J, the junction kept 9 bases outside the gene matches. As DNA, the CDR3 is TGTGCCAGCAGCCCTCGACTAGCGGCCTCAAACACCGGGGAGCTGTTTTTT. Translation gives CASSPRLAASNTGELFF.

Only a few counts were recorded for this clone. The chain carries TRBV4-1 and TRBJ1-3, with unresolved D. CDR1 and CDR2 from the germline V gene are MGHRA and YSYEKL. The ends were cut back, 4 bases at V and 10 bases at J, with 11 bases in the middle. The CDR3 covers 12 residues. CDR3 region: CASSPDLSTIYF. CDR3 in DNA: TGCGCCAGCAGCCCAGATCTAAGTACCATATATTTT.

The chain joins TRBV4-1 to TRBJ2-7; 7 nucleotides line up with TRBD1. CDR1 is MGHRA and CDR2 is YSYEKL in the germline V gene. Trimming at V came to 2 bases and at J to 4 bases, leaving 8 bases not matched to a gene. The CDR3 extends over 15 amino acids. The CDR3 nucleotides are TGCGCCAGCAGCCAAAATCCGACAGGGCCGTACGAGCAGTACTTC. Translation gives CASSQNPTGPYEQYF.

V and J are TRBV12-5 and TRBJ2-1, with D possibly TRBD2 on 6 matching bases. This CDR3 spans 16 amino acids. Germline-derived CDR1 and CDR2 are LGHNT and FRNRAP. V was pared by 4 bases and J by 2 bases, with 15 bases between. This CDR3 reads CASGSDLGLPYNEQFF. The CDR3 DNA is TGTGCTAGTGGTTCCGACTTGGGACTGCCCTACAATGAGCAGTTCTTC.

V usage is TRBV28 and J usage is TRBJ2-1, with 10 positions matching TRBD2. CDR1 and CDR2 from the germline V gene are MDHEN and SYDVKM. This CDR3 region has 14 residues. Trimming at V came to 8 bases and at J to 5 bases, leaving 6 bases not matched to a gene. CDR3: CASAGLARHNEQFF. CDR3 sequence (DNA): TGTGCCAGCGCGGGACTAGCGAGACACAATGAGCAGTTCTTC.

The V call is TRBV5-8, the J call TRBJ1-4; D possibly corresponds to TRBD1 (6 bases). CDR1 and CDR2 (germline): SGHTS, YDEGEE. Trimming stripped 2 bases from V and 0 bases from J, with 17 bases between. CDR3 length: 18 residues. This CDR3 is CASSLTQGAVATNEKLFF. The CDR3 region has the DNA TGTGCCAGCAGCTTAACACAGGGAGCTGTTGCAACTAATGAAAAACTGTTTTTT.

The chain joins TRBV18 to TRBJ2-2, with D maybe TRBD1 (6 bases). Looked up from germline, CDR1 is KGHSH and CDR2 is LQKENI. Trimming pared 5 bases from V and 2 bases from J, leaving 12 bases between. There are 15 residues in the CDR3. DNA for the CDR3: TGTGCCAGCTCATTCGGACAGCTAAACACCGGGGAGCTGTTTTTT. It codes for CASSFGQLNTGELFF.

CDR3 in amino acids: CASSFTTRGGLYEQYF. The CDR3 DNA sequence: TGTGCCAGCAGCTTCACAACGAGGGGGGGATTATACGAGCAGTACTTC. This chain joins TRBV5-5 and TRBJ2-7; D may be TRBD2 (7 bases). Trimming shortened V by 2 bases and J by 4 bases, and 19 bases separated the two germline ends. The germline V gene has CDR1 SGHKS and CDR2 YYEKEE (reference sequence). CDR3 length: 16 amino acids.

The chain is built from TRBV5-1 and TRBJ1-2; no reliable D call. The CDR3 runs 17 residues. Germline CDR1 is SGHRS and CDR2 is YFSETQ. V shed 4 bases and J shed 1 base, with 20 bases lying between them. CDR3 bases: TGCGCCAGCAGCCCCCTTAACTACAGAGCTAATAACTATGGCTACACCTTC. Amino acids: CASSPLNYRANNYGYTF.

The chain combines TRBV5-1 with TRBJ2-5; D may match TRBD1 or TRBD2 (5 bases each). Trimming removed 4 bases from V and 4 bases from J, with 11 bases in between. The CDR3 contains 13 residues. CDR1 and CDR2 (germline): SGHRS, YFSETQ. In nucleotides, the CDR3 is TGCGCCAGCAGCGGTAAGGGACCAGAGACCCAGTACTTC. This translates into CASSGKGPETQYF.

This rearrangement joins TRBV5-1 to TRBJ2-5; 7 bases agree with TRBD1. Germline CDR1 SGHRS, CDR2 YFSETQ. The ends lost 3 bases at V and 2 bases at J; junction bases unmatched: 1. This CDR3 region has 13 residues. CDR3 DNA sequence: TGCGCCAGCAGCTCGGGACAGCAAGAGACCCAGTACTTC. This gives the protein CASSSGQQETQYF.

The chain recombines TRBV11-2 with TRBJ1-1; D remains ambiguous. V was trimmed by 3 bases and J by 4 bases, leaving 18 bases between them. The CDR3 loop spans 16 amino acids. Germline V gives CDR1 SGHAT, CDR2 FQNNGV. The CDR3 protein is CASSFLQYYFGTEAFF. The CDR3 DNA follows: TGTGCCAGCAGCTTTCTCCAATATTATTTTGGCACTGAAGCTTTCTTT. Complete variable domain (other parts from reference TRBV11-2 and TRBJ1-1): EAGVAQSPRYKIIEKRQSVAFWCNPISGHATLYWYQQILGQGPKLLIQFQNNGVVDDSQLPKDRFSAERLKGVDSTLKIQPAKLEDSAVYLCASSFLQYYFGTEAFFGQGTRLTVV.